The 21 T cell receptor beta chains presented below share a single source sample, sequenced in a study of prognosis after radiotherapy for stage I lung cancer. Two rounds of multiplex PCR amplified TCR beta CDR3 from genomic DNA. The use of primers specific to each TRBV and TRBJ gene characterized first-round PCR. TCRdb re-called the multiplex PCR reads with MiXCR, one entry per CDR3 protein. The sample lists tens of thousands of distinct CDR3 sequences; less than 45% were seen once. Material: PBMCs, obtained before or after stereotactic body radiation therapy (not recorded which). The receptors were gathered from a donor aged 50 or older with non-small cell lung cancer.

This chain links TRBV6-2 or TRBV6-3 with TRBJ2-1; D may be TRBD2 (5 bases). The germline V gene has CDR1 MNHEY and CDR2 SVGEGT. CDR3 length: 14 residues. The V gene lost 5 bases and the J gene lost 0 bases, with 8 bases spanning the gap. In DNA form, the CDR3 reads TGTGCCAGCAGTCTAGCTTTCTCCTACAATGAGCAGTTCTTC. Residues: CASSLAFSYNEQFF.

Concerning this clonotype: One end of the junction fails to match germline, which may point to a read error. The chain joins TRBV24-1 to TRBJ2-2, with D unresolved. The CDR3 consists of 15 residues. Germline-derived CDR1 and CDR2 are KGHDR and SFDVKD. Here the CDR3 reads CATSNPRQRTVELFF. CDR3 bases: TGTGCCACCAGTAATCCACGGCAGCGAACCGTGGAGCTGTTTTTT.

This clonotype was detected many times. The rearrangement joins TRBV7-2 to TRBJ2-1; a possible D gene is TRBD1 (6 bases). Germline V gene sequence: CDR1 SGHTA, CDR2 FQGNSA. The CDR3 covers 13 residues. V was pared by 1 base and J by 16 bases, with 17 bases between. The CDR3 loop reads CASSLVPQGTGFF. In DNA, the CDR3 is TGTGCCAGCAGCTTAGTTCCGCAGGGGACGGGATTCTTC.

CDR3 amino acids: CASSLTTQGAQRALHF. CDR3 bases: TGTGCCAGCAGCTTGACCACGCAGGGGGCCCAGCGGGCCCTCCACTTT. The chain couples TRBV7-2 to TRBJ1-6, with 8 nucleotides matching TRBD1. Germline assignment: CDR1 SGHTA and CDR2 FQGNSA. This CDR3 is built from 16 residues. The V segment lost 3 bases and the J segment 14 bases; nucleotides outside the gene matches: 15.

This clonotype was found many times. The chain joins TRBV5-1 to TRBJ2-3; possible D gene TRBD2, 6 bases. The germline gives CDR1 SGHRS, CDR2 YFSETQ. The CDR3 has 13 amino acids. Trimming took off 0 bases at V and 5 bases at J, with 7 bases between the two ends. The CDR3 DNA is TGCGCCAGCAGCTTGGGGGGGGAAGATACGCAGTATTTT. Its translation is CASSLGGEDTQYF.

There are many counts of this clonotype. The genes are TRBV29-1 and TRBJ2-2; D may correspond to TRBD1 or TRBD2 (6 bases each). Trimming took off 5 bases at V and 7 bases at J, with 14 bases between the two ends. CDR1 SQVTM and CDR2 ANQGSEA come from the germline V gene. The CDR3 consists of 13 residues. The DNA for the CDR3 is TGCAGCGTTAGCCGCAGGGGAGGCGGGGAGCTGTTTTTT. The encoded protein is CSVSRRGGGELFF.

This clonotype was found a few times. It may be a read error: a sequence one base away is much more abundant. This rearrangement joins TRBV2 to TRBJ1-6; D gene ambiguous. CDR3 length equals 11 residues. The V end was cut by 7 bases, the J end by 11 bases, with 9 bases between. Germline CDR1 is SNHLY and CDR2 is FYNNEI. CDR3 bases: TGTGCCAGCAATACGTTTCCACCCCTCCACTTT. Translated, it gives CASNTFPPLHF. Complete variable domain (other parts from reference TRBV2 and TRBJ1-6): EPEVTQTPSHQVTQMGQEVILRCVPISNHLYFYWYRQILGQKVEFLVSFYNNEISEKSEIFDDQFSVERPDGSNFTLKIRSTKLEDSAMYFCASNTFPPLHFGNGTRLTVT.

This clonotype was detected ten times or more. This sequence joins TRBV11-2 and TRBJ2-7; a possible D gene is TRBD2 (6 bases). With 5 bases removed from V and 5 bases from J, the gap between germline ends came to 16 bases. The CDR3 contains 14 residues. The germline V gene has CDR1 SGHAT and CDR2 FQNNGV. The CDR3 loop reads CASSDTPGSNEQYF. The CDR3 coding sequence is TGTGCCAGCAGCGATACCCCCGGGAGTAACGAGCAGTACTTC.

In DNA, the CDR3 is TGTGCCAGCAGTACGGCACAGGGCGCTCACAATGAGCAGTTCTTC. Amino acids: CASSTAQGAHNEQFF. The chain has TRBV6-1 and TRBJ2-1; tentatively, D is TRBD1 (6 bases). Trimming stripped 5 bases from V and 5 bases from J, with 16 bases between. Germline V gives CDR1 MNHNS, CDR2 SASEGT. CDR3 size: 15 residues.

This clonotype was seen many times. The chain links TRBV2 to TRBJ2-7, with 10 bases identical to TRBD1. Trimming at V came to 7 bases and at J to 4 bases, leaving 7 bases not matched to a gene. Germline CDR1 and CDR2: SNHLY and FYNNEI. The CDR3 is made up of 14 amino acids. The CDR3 DNA reads as TGTGCCAGCAACCCGGGACAGGGGATGTACGAGCAGTACTTC. Its protein product is CASNPGQGMYEQYF.

This clonotype was picked up many times. The chain links TRBV6-2 or TRBV6-3 to TRBJ2-2; TRBD1 aligns across 7 bases. Per the germline V gene, CDR1 is MNHEY and CDR2 is SVGEGT. This CDR3 has 13 residues. V lost 9 bases, J lost 0 bases, and 1 base stayed unmatched. CDR3 region: CARGQTNTGELFF. CDR3 sequence (DNA): TGTGCCAGGGGACAGACGAACACCGGGGAGCTGTTTTTT.

This clonotype was seen many times. The V gene is TRBV13, the J gene TRBJ2-5; D is possibly TRBD2 (5 bases). Germline-derived CDR1 and CDR2 are PRHDT and FYEKMQ (reference sequence). This CDR3 spans 14 amino acids. V was clipped by 7 bases and J by 5 bases, with 17 bases between them. The CDR3 sequence is CASTTYRQRETQYF. In nucleotides, the CDR3 is TGTGCCAGCACCACCTATAGGCAGCGGGAGACCCAGTACTTC. The full variable domain, completed using reference TRBV13 and TRBJ2-5, is AAGVIQSPRHLIKEKRETATLKCYPIPRHDTVYWYQQGPGQDPQFLISFYEKMQSDKGSIPDRFSAQQFSDYHSELNMSSLELGDSALYFCASTTYRQRETQYFGPGTRLLVL.

For this clonotype: It is likely a read error: a sequence one base away is far more abundant. This rearrangement joins TRBV6-8 to TRBJ1-1, with unresolved D. The germline gives CDR1 MNHGY, CDR2 SAAAGT. The CDR3 sequence is 14 residues long. Trimming cost V 7 bases and J 1 base, with 13 bases left between them. The CDR3 spells CASKPGIRNTEAFF. CDR3 bases: TGTGCCAGCAAACCCGGGATCAGGAACACTGAAGCTTTCTTT.

This clonotype occurred many times. The chain joins TRBV5-1 to TRBJ2-5, with D possibly matching TRBD1 (6 bases). The CDR3 totals 14 residues. Trimming left V 3 bases short and J 2 bases short, with 11 bases between. From germline, CDR1 is SGHRS and CDR2 YFSETQ. The chain's CDR3 is CASSSGQTQETQYF. The CDR3 nucleotides read TGCGCCAGCAGCTCCGGACAGACACAAGAGACCCAGTACTTC.

This clonotype was observed many times. This chain connects TRBV5-6 to TRBJ1-2, with 7 bases aligning to TRBD1. Germline values: CDR1 SGHDT, CDR2 YYEEEE. This CDR3 region has 15 residues. The ends lost 0 bases at V and 4 bases at J; junction bases unmatched: 6. The CDR3 spells CASSLGTGGIYGYTF. In DNA form, the CDR3 reads TGTGCCAGCAGCTTGGGGACAGGAGGCATCTATGGCTACACCTTC.

There are many counts of this clonotype. The chain joins TRBV5-4 to TRBJ1-2; TRBD1 matches at 9 bases. Germline CDR1 is SGHNT and CDR2 is YYREEE (reference sequence). CDR3 length: 12 amino acids. Germline trimming cut 5 bases from V and 5 bases from J; bases unmatched to any gene: 1. The CDR3 loop is CASRGQGYGYTF. CDR3 DNA: TGTGCCAGCAGGGGACAGGGTTATGGCTACACCTTC.

This clonotype was found a few times. Possible read error: a much larger clone is one base away. V is TRBV12-3 or TRBV12-4 and J is TRBJ1-1; D is undetermined. V dropped 3 bases and J dropped 3 bases, with 14 bases sitting between them. This CDR3 has 15 amino acids. This CDR3 reads CASSLGGRPDTEAFF. Here the CDR3 DNA reads TGTGCCAGCAGTTTGGGCGGACGGCCTGACACTGAAGCTTTCTTT.

This clonotype occurred many times. The CDR3 nucleotides are TGTGCCAGCAGCTTCTTTAGTAGCGGGAGATCAGATACGCAGTATTTT. Protein: CASSFFSSGRSDTQYF. The chain employs TRBV7-2 and TRBJ2-3; 9 bases are shared with TRBD2. The junction had 8 bases not matched to a gene; V was cut back by 3 bases and J by 4 bases. The CDR3 length is 16 residues. Germline V gene sequence: CDR1 SGHTA, CDR2 FQGNSA.

As to this clonotype: Possible read error: a much larger clone is one base away. A read error is likely, as this CDR3 ends without the conserved phenylalanine or tryptophan. The DNA for the CDR3 is TGTGCCAGCAGCGTTCAAGAGAACACTGAAGCTTTCCTT. Residues: CASSVQENTEAFL. This sequence joins TRBV7-6 and TRBJ1-1, with D unresolved. Per germline, CDR1 SGHVS and CDR2 FNYEAQ. The ends were cut back, 5 bases at V and 1 base at J, with 8 bases in the middle. This CDR3 region has 13 residues.

This clonotype was detected many times. This rearrangement joins TRBV19 to TRBJ2-3, with TRBD2 matching over 15 bases. Germline CDR1 and CDR2: LNHDA and SQIVND (reference sequence). This CDR3 has 13 residues. After removal of 8 bases from V and 6 bases from J, the junction contained 0 bases not matched to a gene. CDR3 nucleotides: TGTGCCAGTGGACTAGCGGGAGGGGATACGCAGTATTTT. Translating it yields CASGLAGGDTQYF.

Regarding this clonotype: A far more abundant clone sits one base away, making this likely a read error. This chain uses TRBV6-2 or TRBV6-3 with TRBJ1-5, with D possibly matching TRBD1 (5 bases). Germline V CDR1 and CDR2: MNHEY, SVGEGT. Trimming removed 7 bases from V and 4 bases from J, with 20 bases in between. This CDR3 is 16 amino acids long. CDR3 sequence: CASIERIRRENQPQHF. CDR3 coding DNA: TGTGCCAGCATTGAAAGGATACGCAGGGAGAATCAGCCCCAGCATTTT.